The 2 T cell receptor beta chains listed next were all sequenced from one sample in a study of cytomegalovirus exposure and HLA in healthy donors. Primers: 60 Vbeta forward and 13 Jbeta reverse. Repertoires were generated with immunoSEQ multiplex PCR, while TCRdb's copy carries only in-frame clones and drops some. The sample includes some 200,000 clones, around three quarters of them seen just once. The specimen sequenced was PBMCs. These TCRs come from a woman aged 50 to 65 in good health and CMV-seronegative.

The chain couples TRBV6-1 to TRBJ2-5; 7 nucleotides match TRBD2. The V gene's germline CDR1 is MNHNS and CDR2 SASEGT. The J segment lost 6 bases and the V segment lost 4 bases, leaving 5 bases of the junction unmatched. CDR3 length: 13 amino acids. The chain's CDR3 is CASSVGGEKTQYF. CDR3 nucleotide sequence: TGTGCCAGCAGTGTGGGAGGGGAAAAGACCCAGTACTTC.

The chain combines TRBV15 with TRBJ2-6; a possible D gene is TRBD2 (5 bases). The CDR3 is 19 residues long. The V and J ends lost 0 bases and 4 bases respectively, with 19 bases between them. Germline CDR1 reads LNHNV; CDR2 reads YYDKDF (reference sequence). Here the CDR3 DNA reads TGTGCCACCAGCAGAGAGGGCGGGCCCCTGGGGTGGGGGGCCAACGTCCTGACTTTC. Its protein product is CATSREGGPLGWGANVLTF.